The 26 T cell receptor beta chains below were found in one sample sequenced in a study of T cell responses to AZD1222 COVID-19 vaccine. Measured with immunoSEQ multiplex PCR; TCRdb has only the in-frame clones, and not every one. This table holds over 100,000 clones, around 90% found once. The sequencing here drew on peripheral blood, taken on day 0 of AZD1222 vaccination. These TCRs come from an adult in good health.

This chain joins TRBV2 and TRBJ2-3, with 8 bases lining up with TRBD2. The length of the CDR3 is 15 residues. The J segment lost 5 bases and the V segment lost 7 bases, leaving 11 bases of the junction unmatched. Per the germline V gene, CDR1 is SNHLY and CDR2 is FYNNEI. The CDR3 sequence is CASTYAGTRGDTQYF. As DNA, the CDR3 is TGTGCCAGCACCTATGCCGGGACTAGGGGAGATACGCAGTATTTT.

The genes are TRBV15 and TRBJ1-5; tentative D call: TRBD1 (5 bases). This CDR3 comprises 15 residues. CDR1 LNHNV and CDR2 YYDKDF come from the germline V gene (reference sequence). V lost 0 bases, J lost 6 bases, and 12 bases lay in between. Here the CDR3 DNA reads TGTGCCACCAGCAGAGATTTGAGCGGGACTCAGCCCCAGCATTTT. It specifies CATSRDLSGTQPQHF.

This clone occurred once. This chain connects TRBV5-1 to TRBJ2-1; 11 bases agree with TRBD1. This CDR3 region has 15 residues. With 1 base clipped from V and 8 bases from J, the junction kept 5 bases outside the gene matches. The germline V gene has CDR1 SGHRS and CDR2 YFSETQ. This CDR3 reads CASSLSGQGADEQFF. CDR3 coding DNA: TGCGCCAGCAGCTTGAGTGGACAGGGGGCCGATGAGCAGTTCTTC.

The gene calls are TRBV10-3 and TRBJ2-7; 12 bases match TRBD2. CDR1 is ENHRY and CDR2 is SYGVKD in the germline V gene. V shed 3 bases, J shed 2 bases, and the junction held 5 bases outside the gene matches. This CDR3 spans 16 amino acids. The CDR3 spells CAISDTTSGSPYEQYF. For the CDR3, the DNA is TGTGCCATCAGTGACACGACTAGCGGGAGCCCCTACGAGCAGTACTTC.

V is TRBV5-4 and J is TRBJ2-5; no definite D call. The CDR3 extends over 13 amino acids. The V and J ends lost 5 bases and 3 bases respectively, with 11 bases between them. Germline assignment: CDR1 SGHNT and CDR2 YYREEE (reference sequence). The CDR3 loop is CASRKRVEETQYF. In DNA form, the CDR3 reads TGTGCCAGCAGAAAAAGGGTTGAAGAGACCCAGTACTTC.

This clone was counted only a few times. V is TRBV6-5 and J is TRBJ2-2, with a tentative D call TRBD2 (7 bases). The germline gives CDR1 MNHEY, CDR2 SVGAGI. The CDR3 is made up of 15 amino acids. V dropped 5 bases and J dropped 3 bases, with 13 bases sitting between them. This CDR3 is CASSPEGGDTGELFF. As DNA, the CDR3 is TGTGCCAGCAGTCCCGAGGGGGGGGACACCGGGGAGCTGTTTTTT.

The chain is built from TRBV10-3 and TRBJ1-1, with 9 bases aligning to TRBD1. The V gene's germline CDR1 is ENHRY and CDR2 SYGVKD. Trimming cost V 6 bases and J 3 bases; bases outside gene matches: 2. CDR3 size: 13 residues. CDR3 sequence: CAIRDRGDTEAFF. The CDR3 nucleotides read TGTGCCATCAGAGACAGGGGGGACACTGAAGCTTTCTTT.

This sequence joins TRBV28 and TRBJ1-3; no definite D call. Germline V CDR1 and CDR2: MDHEN, SYDVKM. V gave up 2 bases and J gave up 3 bases, with 11 bases separating them. The CDR3 extends over 15 amino acids. The CDR3 loop is CASSLTGSHGNTIYF. The CDR3 coding sequence is TGTGCCAGCAGTTTAACGGGCAGCCATGGAAACACCATATATTTT. Complete variable domain (other parts from reference TRBV28 and TRBJ1-3): DVKVTQSSRYLVKRTGEKVFLECVQDMDHENMFWYRQDPGLGLRLIYFSYDVKMKEKGDIPEGYSVSREKKERFSLILESASTNQTSMYLCASSLTGSHGNTIYFGEGSWLTVV.

This rearrangement joins TRBV27 to TRBJ2-7; D is possibly TRBD2 (5 bases). Germline-derived CDR1 and CDR2 are MNHEY and SMNVEV (reference sequence). The ends were cut back, 5 bases at V and 7 bases at J, with 18 bases in the middle. The CDR3 runs 14 residues. This chain's CDR3 is CASSPSDSSWEQYF. CDR3 coding DNA: TGTGCCAGCAGTCCCTCGGACTCTTCATGGGAGCAGTACTTC.

This clone was recorded a few times. The rearrangement uses TRBV5-4 and TRBJ1-2, with D unresolved. V was shortened by 4 bases and J by 4 bases, with 17 bases between the two germline ends. CDR1 SGHNT and CDR2 YYREEE come from the germline V gene (reference sequence). The CDR3 length is 15 residues. In DNA form, the CDR3 reads TGTGCCAGCAGCGCGACGTCCGCCAGCCCCTATGGCTACACCTTC. This encodes CASSATSASPYGYTF.

The chain is built from TRBV5-1 and TRBJ2-7, with D unresolved. The CDR3 spans 16 residues. V lost 0 bases, J lost 0 bases, and 13 bases lay in between. Per germline, CDR1 SGHRS and CDR2 YFSETQ. The CDR3 DNA follows: TGCGCCAGCAGCTTGGGATCAGGCAGGAGCTCCTACGAGCAGTACTTC. Amino acid sequence: CASSLGSGRSSYEQYF. The full variable domain, rest sourced from reference TRBV5-1 and TRBJ2-7, is KAGVTQTPRYLIKTRGQQVTLSCSPISGHRSVSWYQQTPGQGLQFLFEYFSETQRNKGNFPGRFSGRQFSNSRSEMNVSTLELGDSALYLCASSLGSGRSSYEQYFGPGTRLTVT.

The chain carries TRBV2 and TRBJ1-5; 11 bases match TRBD1. V was pared by 6 bases and J by 1 base, with 5 bases of the junction left unmatched. CDR3 length equals 16 residues. In germline, CDR1 is SNHLY, CDR2 FYNNEI. The CDR3 bases are TGTGCCAGCAGGGGAGGGACAGGGGGGAGCAATCAGCCCCAGCATTTT. Translated, it gives CASRGGTGGSNQPQHF.

The chain has TRBV28 and TRBJ1-2; D is unclear. Germline CDR1 is MDHEN and CDR2 is SYDVKM. The V and J ends lost 3 bases and 8 bases respectively, with 10 bases between them. The CDR3 has 12 amino acids. CDR3 region: CASSFGVGGYTF. The CDR3 DNA reads TGTGCCAGCAGTTTTGGGGTGGGCGGCTACACCTTC.

The V and J genes are TRBV5-1 and TRBJ2-7, with TRBD2 matching 7 bases. Germline V gene lookup returns CDR1 SGHRS and CDR2 YFSETQ. The CDR3 loop spans 14 amino acids. V was clipped by 0 bases and J by 5 bases; unmatched bases: 5. CDR3 protein: CASSLASGTDEQYF. In DNA, the CDR3 is TGCGCCAGCAGCTTGGCGAGCGGGACGGACGAGCAGTACTTC.

The chain combines TRBV6-1 with TRBJ2-3; possible D gene TRBD1, 5 bases. Germline V gene lookup returns CDR1 MNHNS and CDR2 SASEGT. V lost 6 bases and J 6 bases, leaving 19 bases between the germline ends. CDR3 length: 15 amino acids. The CDR3 region is CASSRRGDSSDTQYF. CDR3 bases: TGTGCCAGCAGCCGTAGGGGTGATTCATCGGATACGCAGTATTTT.

The V gene is TRBV23-1, the J gene TRBJ1-2; D is possibly TRBD1 (5 bases). TRBV23-1 falls under the ORF class, with uncertain function. Trimming pared 0 bases from V and 0 bases from J, leaving 8 bases between. This CDR3 has 15 residues. CDR3 sequence reads: CASSQSKGTNYGYTF. The CDR3 region has the DNA TGCGCCAGCAGTCAATCGAAGGGGACTAACTATGGCTACACCTTC.

The chain has TRBV7-6 and TRBJ2-2; D unclear. The CDR3 has 14 amino acids. V dropped 2 bases and J dropped 5 bases, with 9 bases sitting between them. Germline loops: CDR1 SGHVS, CDR2 FNYEAQ. Here the CDR3 DNA reads TGTGCCAGCAGCTTAAGATTGTCGACCGGGGAGCTGTTTTTT. This sequence encodes CASSLRLSTGELFF.

The V and J genes are TRBV6-2 or TRBV6-3 and TRBJ1-5, with unresolved D. V lost 5 bases and J 2 bases, leaving 7 bases between the germline ends. CDR1 is MNHEY, CDR2 SVGEGT, per germline. The CDR3 has 13 amino acids. The chain's CDR3 is CASSRGGNQPQHF. The CDR3 DNA sequence: TGTGCCAGCAGTCGTGGGGGCAATCAGCCCCAGCATTTT.

The V and J genes are TRBV18 and TRBJ2-5; 7 bases align to TRBD2. The V and J ends lost 3 bases and 5 bases, in that order; junction bases with no gene match: 9. The CDR3 is 15 amino acids. Germline V gives CDR1 KGHSH, CDR2 LQKENI. Here the CDR3 reads CASSPVQGGRETQYF. CDR3 nucleotides: TGTGCCAGCTCACCCGTTCAGGGAGGGCGGGAGACCCAGTACTTC.

The rearrangement uses TRBV4-2 and TRBJ1-2; TRBD1 aligns across 8 bases. The length of the CDR3 is 16 residues. Germline V gene data show CDR1 as LGHNA and CDR2 as YNFKEQ. V shed 2 bases and J 4 bases; nucleotides not matched to a gene: 9. The CDR3 protein is CASSQSDRDYGYGYTF. The CDR3 DNA sequence: TGTGCCAGCAGCCAATCGGACAGGGACTACGGCTATGGCTACACCTTC.

J is TRBJ1-4 and V is TRBV7-2, with TRBD1 identical over 11 bases. CDR3 size: 14 residues. From germline, CDR1 is SGHTA and CDR2 FQGNSA. Losses at the gene ends were 6 bases for V and 8 bases for J; bases not matched to a gene: 5. The CDR3 loop is CASRGQGGNEKLFF. The CDR3 nucleotides read TGTGCCAGCAGGGGACAGGGGGGTAACGAAAAACTGTTTTTT.

The chain is built from TRBV5-1 and TRBJ1-5, with 7 bases matching TRBD1. Per germline, CDR1 SGHRS and CDR2 YFSETQ. This CDR3 has 13 amino acids. Trimming at V came to 4 bases and at J to 13 bases, leaving 11 bases not matched to a gene. The CDR3 DNA follows: TGCGCCAGCAGCGAACTGCCAGGGGGGCGGCAGCATTTT. Its protein is CASSELPGGRQHF. The full variable domain, completed using reference TRBV5-1 and TRBJ1-5, is KAGVTQTPRYLIKTRGQQVTLSCSPISGHRSVSWYQQTPGQGLQFLFEYFSETQRNKGNFPGRFSGRQFSNSRSEMNVSTLELGDSALYLCASSELPGGRQHFGDGTRLSIL.

This chain links TRBV5-8 with TRBJ1-2; D gene unclear. The V and J ends lost 1 base and 4 bases respectively, with 17 bases between them. CDR1 SGHTS and CDR2 YDEGEE come from the germline V gene. This CDR3 comprises 16 residues. The CDR3 DNA sequence: TGTGCCAGCAGCTTGTCCTCGGTTCGGAGCGCCTATGGCTACACCTTC. It translates to CASSLSSVRSAYGYTF.

The chain recombines TRBV14 with TRBJ2-1; D possibly matches TRBD1 or TRBD2 (5 bases each). Trimming took 1 base from V and 0 from J, leaving 10 bases between them. The germline V gene has CDR1 SGHDN and CDR2 FVKESK. The CDR3 runs to 16 residues. CDR3 region: CASSQVKGSSYNEQFF. CDR3 in DNA: TGTGCCAGCAGCCAAGTTAAGGGGAGCTCCTACAATGAGCAGTTCTTC.

CDR3: CASLKTGTDTQYF. The CDR3 nucleotides are TGTGCCAGCCTCAAAACAGGAACAGATACGCAGTATTTT. The gene calls are TRBV7-2 and TRBJ2-3, with D possibly being TRBD1 (5 bases). The CDR3 loop spans 13 amino acids. Germline assignment: CDR1 SGHTA and CDR2 FQGNSA. The V and J ends lost 8 bases and 3 bases respectively, with 12 bases between them.

This clone was observed once. The rearrangement uses TRBV10-3 and TRBJ2-2; D gene uncertain. From germline, CDR1 is ENHRY and CDR2 SYGVKD. The CDR3 is made up of 13 amino acids. Trimming took off 3 bases at V and 6 bases at J, with 8 bases between the two ends. CDR3 amino acids: CAISEAGAGELFF. Here the CDR3 DNA reads TGTGCCATCAGTGAAGCTGGGGCCGGGGAGCTGTTTTTT.